This entry describes one TCR beta chain. The CDR3 length is 15 residues. J was trimmed by 2 bases and V by 8 bases; bases with no gene match: 8. Germline CDR1 SNHLY, CDR2 FYNNEI. The data derive from a study of blood T cell repertoires in COVID-19. Study details: Sample material is recorded as cDNA or gDNA derived from T cells, B-cell-depleted T cells, or PBMCs.

Sequencing was performed with immunoSEQ multiplex PCR; in TCRdb, only in-frame clones are kept and a portion is missing. The table shows hundreds of thousands of clones, with 80% to 90% occurring only once. The J gene is TRBJ1-5, the V gene TRBV2; 8 bases are a match to TRBD1. Input material: peripheral blood. This clonotype was obtained from a woman aged 40 to 50 who had recovered from COVID-19. CDR3 sequence reads: CASEAPGGGNQPQHF. For the CDR3, the DNA is TGTGCCAGCGAAGCCCCAGGGGGCGGCAATCAGCCCCAGCATTTT.